Each of the 31 T cell receptor beta chains below was sequenced from the same sample in a study of blood T cell repertoires in COVID-19. Sequencing was performed with immunoSEQ multiplex PCR; in TCRdb, only in-frame clones are kept and a portion is missing. In the table there are around 100,000 clones, approximately 83% of which are singletons. The sequencing sample was made of peripheral blood. Receptors originate from a woman aged 80 or over with active or convalescent COVID-19.

The chain couples TRBV6-5 to TRBJ1-6; D is uncertain. The CDR3 length is 15 residues. The germline CDR1 and CDR2 sequences are MNHEY and SVGAGI. V was clipped by 6 bases and J by 8 bases, with 17 bases between them. CDR3: CASRQGRAADSPLHF. Written as DNA, the CDR3 is TGTGCCAGCAGGCAAGGGAGGGCAGCGGATTCACCCCTCCACTTT.

This chain connects TRBV7-9 to TRBJ2-3; the match to TRBD2 covers 12 bases. The CDR3 sequence is 16 residues long. CDR1 is SEHNR and CDR2 is FQNEAQ in the germline V gene (reference sequence). Unmatched junction bases numbered 11, after V lost 7 bases and J lost 6 bases. The DNA for the CDR3 is TGTGCCAGCACCCTAATCGAGCTAGCGGGAGGGGATACGCAGTATTTT. This encodes CASTLIELAGGDTQYF.

The rearrangement links TRBV3-1 (or the pseudogene TRBV3-2) to TRBJ2-1; 14 bases fit TRBD2. This CDR3 comprises 15 residues. J was trimmed by 7 bases and V by 4 bases; bases with no gene match: 3. The germline V gene encodes CDR1 LGHDT and CDR2 YNNKEL (reference sequence). CDR3 protein: CASSLRTSGGNEQFF. DNA for the CDR3: TGTGCCAGCAGCCTAAGGACTAGCGGGGGGAATGAGCAGTTCTTC.

This chain links TRBV24-1 with TRBJ2-1; TRBD1 matches 12 bases. V shed 6 bases and J 7 bases; nucleotides not matched to a gene: 6. Germline assignment: CDR1 KGHDR and CDR2 SFDVKD. CDR3 size: 15 residues. Here the CDR3 DNA reads TGTGCCACCAGTCTCGGGACAGGGGGCGGGAATGAGCAGTTCTTC. It specifies CATSLGTGGGNEQFF.

The genes are TRBV19 and TRBJ2-7; 9 nucleotides match TRBD1. The CDR3 totals 13 residues. In germline, CDR1 is LNHDA, CDR2 SQIVND (reference sequence). J was trimmed by 4 bases and V by 5 bases; bases with no gene match: 3. CDR3 sequence (DNA): TGTGCCAGTAGTCGGGACAGGGTATACGAGCAGTACTTC. Protein: CASSRDRVYEQYF. The full variable domain, rest sourced from reference TRBV19 and TRBJ2-7, is DGGITQSPKYLFRKEGQNVTLSCEQNLNHDAMYWYRQDPGQGLRLIYYSQIVNDFQKGDIAEGYSVSREKKESFPLTVTSAQKNPTAFYLCASSRDRVYEQYFGPGTRLTVT.

J is TRBJ2-7 and V is TRBV28, with a possible D match to TRBD2 (6 bases). V was trimmed by 3 bases and J by 7 bases, leaving 13 bases between them. The CDR3 totals 13 residues. CDR1 is MDHEN and CDR2 is SYDVKM in the germline V gene. The CDR3 loop is CASSFGEALEQYF. CDR3 coding DNA: TGTGCCAGCAGTTTCGGGGAGGCCCTTGAGCAGTACTTC.

The V gene is TRBV30, the J gene TRBJ2-7; 9 bases are a match to TRBD1. CDR1 is GTSNPN, CDR2 SVGIG, per germline (reference sequence). This CDR3 region has 15 residues. With 2 bases clipped from V and 5 bases from J, the junction kept 10 bases outside the gene matches. CDR3 in DNA: TGTGCCTGGAGTAGAAGGGACAGGGAGGGACACGAGCAGTACTTC. Protein sequence: CAWSRRDREGHEQYF.

The chain links TRBV15 to TRBJ2-5, with D unresolved. V shed 2 bases and J shed 2 bases, with 9 bases lying between them. The CDR3 covers 14 residues. CDR1 and CDR2 from the germline V gene are LNHNV and YYDKDF (reference sequence). The CDR3: CATSRILEQETQYF. CDR3 nucleotides: TGTGCCACCAGCAGAATCTTAGAACAAGAGACCCAGTACTTC.

The rearrangement joins TRBV28 to TRBJ1-2; D might be TRBD1 (6 bases). This CDR3 has 14 amino acids. From germline, CDR1 is MDHEN and CDR2 SYDVKM. V shed 6 bases and J shed 4 bases, with 15 bases lying between them. CDR3 loop: CASRGRGNVYGYTF. The CDR3 DNA reads as TGTGCCAGCAGGGGGAGGGGGAACGTCTATGGCTACACCTTC.

The V gene is TRBV10-3, the J gene TRBJ1-1, with 9 bases that match TRBD1. V gave up 0 bases and J gave up 2 bases; unmatched junction bases: 10. The CDR3 sequence is 18 residues long. Per germline, CDR1 ENHRY and CDR2 SYGVKD. Here the CDR3 reads CAISESGGTGQLNTEAFF. The CDR3 DNA sequence: TGTGCCATCAGTGAGTCGGGGGGGACAGGGCAGCTTAACACTGAAGCTTTCTTT.

The J gene is TRBJ2-5, the V gene TRBV5-6, with 10 bases lining up with TRBD1. Germline assignment: CDR1 SGHDT and CDR2 YYEEEE. The CDR3 totals 14 residues. J gave up 5 bases and V 3 bases, and 4 bases lay outside the gene matches. CDR3 amino acids: CASSWDRGLETQYF. The CDR3 DNA reads as TGTGCCAGCAGCTGGGACAGGGGTCTGGAGACCCAGTACTTC.

The chain has TRBV28 and TRBJ2-3; the D gene is possibly TRBD1 (6 bases). The ends were cut back, 6 bases at V and 3 bases at J, with 7 bases in the middle. CDR1 and CDR2 (germline): MDHEN, SYDVKM. This CDR3 contains 12 residues. The CDR3 bases are TGTGCCAGCAGGGGGGCAACAGATACGCAGTATTTT. It yields the protein CASRGATDTQYF.

A few counts support this clone. J is TRBJ2-7 and V is TRBV3-1 (or the pseudogene TRBV3-2); possibly TRBD2 for D (7 bases). The CDR3 is 17 residues long. The germline CDR1 and CDR2 sequences are LGHDT and YNNKEL (reference sequence). V was pared by 0 bases and J by 5 bases, with 20 bases between. The CDR3 DNA sequence: TGTGCCAGCAGCCAAGAACAGAGGGGGAGGGCCGCTAACGAGCAGTACTTC. As protein: CASSQEQRGRAANEQYF.

This clone was detected only once. The chain is built from TRBV29-1 and TRBJ1-2, with 12 bases fitting TRBD1. This CDR3 region has 13 residues. V lost 7 bases and J lost 6; bases outside the gene matches: 6. The germline V gene has CDR1 SQVTM and CDR2 ANQGSEA. CDR3 coding DNA: TGCAGCGCCACGGGACAGGGGGCTGATGGCTACACCTTC. Protein product: CSATGQGADGYTF.

The chain is built from TRBV6-6 and TRBJ1-1; 8 bases fit TRBD1. Trimming took 4 bases from V and 0 from J; bases not matched to a gene: 1. CDR3 size: 14 residues. Germline loops: CDR1 MNHNY, CDR2 SVGAGI (reference sequence). CDR3 amino acids: CASSWTGMNTEAFF. In DNA, the CDR3 is TGTGCCAGCAGTTGGACAGGGATGAACACTGAAGCTTTCTTT.

With respect to this clone: Relative to the germline gene, one junction end is altered; a read error may explain this. The J gene is TRBJ1-2, the V gene TRBV5-4; D is uncertain. The CDR3 has 11 residues. The germline gives CDR1 SGHNT, CDR2 YYREEE (reference sequence). CDR3 sequence reads: CASSLALSEAF. CDR3 bases: TGTGCCAGCAGCTTGGCCCTAAGCGAGGCCTTC.

The genes are TRBV15 and TRBJ2-7; perhaps TRBD2 as D (5 bases). The germline gives CDR1 LNHNV, CDR2 YYDKDF (reference sequence). Trimming removed 1 base from V and 4 bases from J, with 17 bases in between. The CDR3 is 16 amino acids. The CDR3 nucleotides are TGTGCCACCAGCAGAGGTCTTGGGTCTTCGGGATACGAGCAGTACTTC. Translation: CATSRGLGSSGYEQYF. The full variable domain, its missing parts supplied by reference TRBV15 and TRBJ2-7, is DAMVIQNPRYQVTQFGKPVTLSCSQTLNHNVMYWYQQKSSQAPKLLFHYYDKDFNNEADTPDNFQSRRPNTSFCFLDIRSPGLGDTAMYLCATSRGLGSSGYEQYFGPGTRLTVT.

The chain couples TRBV9 to TRBJ1-4, with no clear D. This CDR3 has 14 amino acids. In germline, CDR1 is SGDLS, CDR2 YYNGEE. The V and J ends lost 2 bases and 4 bases respectively, with 9 bases between them. The CDR3 bases are TGTGCCAGCAGCGTTGGTGCGAATAATGAAAAACTGTTTTTT. This encodes CASSVGANNEKLFF.

The rearrangement uses TRBV19 and TRBJ2-3; 9 bases align to TRBD2. Germline V gene data show CDR1 as LNHDA and CDR2 as SQIVND (reference sequence). This CDR3 is 14 amino acids long. V gave up 2 bases and J gave up 4 bases; unmatched junction bases: 1. The CDR3 protein is CASSISGGPDTQYF. CDR3 bases: TGTGCCAGTAGTATAAGCGGGGGGCCAGATACGCAGTATTTT.

The V and J genes are TRBV29-1 and TRBJ2-7; D possibly corresponds to TRBD2 (6 bases). The germline gives CDR1 SQVTM, CDR2 ANQGSEA. This CDR3 has 12 residues. Between the trimmed V and J ends, which lost 3 bases and 7 bases, there was a span of 13 bases. The CDR3 sequence: CSVEVGRLEQYF. The CDR3 DNA reads as TGCAGCGTTGAGGTTGGGAGGCTAGAGCAGTACTTC.

The chain couples TRBV30 to TRBJ2-1, with a tentative D call TRBD2 (7 bases). The CDR3 spans 14 residues. V dropped 0 bases and J dropped 8 bases, with 14 bases sitting between them. CDR1 is GTSNPN and CDR2 is SVGIG in the germline V gene (reference sequence). CDR3 amino acids: CAWSVGGGLYEQFF. DNA of the CDR3: TGTGCCTGGAGTGTTGGGGGGGGGCTATATGAGCAGTTCTTC.

The chain joins TRBV28 to TRBJ2-7; 8 bases are a match to TRBD2. Germline V gene data show CDR1 as MDHEN and CDR2 as SYDVKM. V lost 2 bases, J lost 5 bases, and 8 bases stayed unmatched. This CDR3 comprises 15 residues. For the CDR3, the DNA is TGTGCCAGCAGTTTAAGCTGGGGGCGGGGGGACGAGCAGTACTTC. It translates to CASSLSWGRGDEQYF.

This clone appeared a single time. The chain carries TRBV6-5 and TRBJ1-6; 9 nucleotides align to TRBD1. From germline, CDR1 is MNHEY and CDR2 SVGAGI. The CDR3 sequence is 16 residues long. The junction had 6 bases not matched to a gene; V was cut back by 2 bases and J by 7 bases. The CDR3 DNA sequence: TGTGCCAGCAGTTACACGGGACAGGGTTGGAATTCACCCCTCCACTTT. It is translated as CASSYTGQGWNSPLHF.

The chain carries TRBV28 and TRBJ2-7, with 7 bases lining up with TRBD1. The CDR3 loop spans 20 amino acids. CDR1 and CDR2 (germline): MDHEN, SYDVKM. V shed 2 bases and J 3 bases; nucleotides not matched to a gene: 22. The CDR3 here is CASSLPVVAARGRGSYEQYF. CDR3 coding DNA: TGTGCCAGCAGTTTACCGGTAGTAGCCGCCAGGGGCAGGGGGAGCTACGAGCAGTACTTC.

The chain uses TRBV9 and TRBJ1-1; no clear D gene. Trimming left V 0 bases short and J 0 bases short, with 6 bases between. The CDR3 contains 14 residues. Germline lookup yields CDR1 SGDLS and CDR2 YYNGEE. CDR3 protein: CASSVAAVNTEAFF. CDR3 DNA: TGTGCCAGCAGCGTAGCTGCGGTGAACACTGAAGCTTTCTTT.

The rearrangement links TRBV7-2 to TRBJ2-4, with TRBD1 matching 10 bases. The CDR3 consists of 14 residues. Germline CDR1 is SGHTA and CDR2 is FQGNSA. J was trimmed by 9 bases and V by 5 bases; bases with no gene match: 7. CDR3 amino acids: CASSLTGGAGIQYF. The CDR3 DNA reads TGTGCCAGCAGCCTGACAGGGGGCGCAGGCATTCAGTACTTC.

This sequence joins TRBV15 and TRBJ1-5; TRBD1 aligns across 9 bases. Losses at the gene ends were 5 bases for V and 6 bases for J; bases not matched to a gene: 11. This CDR3 spans 16 amino acids. CDR1 LNHNV and CDR2 YYDKDF come from the germline V gene (reference sequence). CDR3 protein: CATSPLIGDRVQPQHF. In nucleotides, the CDR3 is TGTGCCACCAGCCCCTTGATAGGGGACAGGGTTCAGCCCCAGCATTTT. Together with reference TRBV15 and TRBJ1-5, the CDR3 gives the full variable domain: DAMVIQNPRYQVTQFGKPVTLSCSQTLNHNVMYWYQQKSSQAPKLLFHYYDKDFNNEADTPDNFQSRRPNTSFCFLDIRSPGLGDTAMYLCATSPLIGDRVQPQHFGDGTRLSIL.

This clone was picked up a small number of times. The rearrangement links TRBV3-1 (or the pseudogene TRBV3-2) to TRBJ1-1; maybe TRBD1 (6 bases). Germline V gene lookup returns CDR1 LGHDT and CDR2 YNNKEL (reference sequence). Trimming took 6 bases from V and 3 from J, leaving 11 bases between them. The CDR3 extends over 13 amino acids. Here the CDR3 DNA reads TGTGCCAGCAGGCCCCAGGGGTACACTGAAGCTTTCTTT. It codes for CASRPQGYTEAFF.

This clone was seen a few times. The rearrangement links TRBV7-8 to TRBJ2-2; D possibly corresponds to TRBD2 (5 bases). Germline-derived CDR1 and CDR2 are SGHVS and FQNEAQ. The CDR3 contains 12 residues. Trimming took off 5 bases at V and 6 bases at J, with 7 bases between the two ends. The CDR3 loop is CASSAGSGELFF. The CDR3 coding sequence is TGTGCCAGCAGCGCGGGTTCCGGGGAGCTGTTTTTT.

The V and J genes are TRBV15 and TRBJ1-1; no definite D call. There are 14 residues in the CDR3. V shed 4 bases and J shed 5 bases, with 14 bases lying between them. Looked up from germline, CDR1 is LNHNV and CDR2 is YYDKDF (reference sequence). The CDR3 DNA reads as TGTGCCACCAGCAAAGCCTCCTGGGAGACTGAAGCTTTCTTT. It codes for CATSKASWETEAFF. Full variable domain (rest looked up from reference TRBV15 and TRBJ1-1): DAMVIQNPRYQVTQFGKPVTLSCSQTLNHNVMYWYQQKSSQAPKLLFHYYDKDFNNEADTPDNFQSRRPNTSFCFLDIRSPGLGDTAMYLCATSKASWETEAFFGQGTRLTVV.

This clone is judged medium-sized. The rearrangement links TRBV27 to TRBJ1-6; possible D gene TRBD1, 5 bases. Germline V lookup: CDR1 MNHEY, CDR2 SMNVEV (reference sequence). This CDR3 region has 15 residues. The V and J ends lost 1 base and 8 bases respectively, with 12 bases between them. This chain's CDR3 is CASSLWGGKDSPLHF. DNA for the CDR3: TGTGCCAGCAGTTTATGGGGGGGGAAGGATTCACCCCTCCACTTT.